Here is one TCR beta chain with its context. In the original processing: By means of reference gene primer amplification, nucleated cell counts were estimated. Produced via immunoSEQ multiplex PCR; TCRdb's table is partial and in-frame only. The DNA was the basis for D and trimming; V, J and clone size are from that table. This sample has roughly 380,000 clones, with over 75% found just once. These data belong to a study of blood T cell repertoires in COVID-19. Across the whole study: Some COVID-19 samples were acute and others convalescent; all came from the United States, Italy and Spain. PBMCs, B-cell-depleted T cells, or T cells were the source of the cDNA or gDNA that made up the material.

V was clipped by 6 bases and J by 1 base, with 9 bases between them. The CDR3 consists of 13 residues. Germline-derived CDR1 and CDR2 are SGHRS and YFSETQ. V gene TRBV5-1 combines with J gene TRBJ2-3; D unresolved. The sample taken for sequencing was peripheral blood. The sequence came from a woman aged 40 to 50 with COVID-19, enrolled during active disease. The CDR3 sequence is CASTFEGTDTQYF. The CDR3 region has the DNA TGCGCCAGCACCTTCGAGGGCACAGATACGCAGTATTTT.